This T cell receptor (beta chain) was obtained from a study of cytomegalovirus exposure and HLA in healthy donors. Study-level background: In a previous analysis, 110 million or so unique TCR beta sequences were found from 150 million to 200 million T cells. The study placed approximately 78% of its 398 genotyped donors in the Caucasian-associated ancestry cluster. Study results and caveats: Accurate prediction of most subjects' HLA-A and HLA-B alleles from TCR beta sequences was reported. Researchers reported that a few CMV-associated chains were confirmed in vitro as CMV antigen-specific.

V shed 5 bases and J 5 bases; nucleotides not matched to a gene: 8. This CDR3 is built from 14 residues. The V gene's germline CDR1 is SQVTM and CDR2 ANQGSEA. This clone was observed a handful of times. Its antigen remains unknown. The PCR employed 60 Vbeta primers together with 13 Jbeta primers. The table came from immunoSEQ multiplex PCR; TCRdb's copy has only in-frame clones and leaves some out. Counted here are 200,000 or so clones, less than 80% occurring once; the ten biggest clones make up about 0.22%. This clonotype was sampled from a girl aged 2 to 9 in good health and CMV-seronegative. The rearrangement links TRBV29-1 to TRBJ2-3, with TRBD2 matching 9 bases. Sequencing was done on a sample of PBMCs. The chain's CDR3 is CSVFDSGRRDTQYF. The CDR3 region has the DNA TGCAGCGTTTTTGACAGCGGGAGGCGAGATACGCAGTATTTT.